This T cell receptor beta chain was documented in a study of T cell responses to AZD1222 COVID-19 vaccine. On this clone itself: Its cognate antigen is unknown.

Sequencing used immunoSEQ multiplex PCR; TCRdb keeps in-frame clones, though not all of them. This table holds about 120,000 clones, about 90% found once. Germline V gene lookup returns CDR1 MDHEN and CDR2 SYDVKM. V shed 4 bases and J 0 bases; nucleotides not matched to a gene: 14. There are 21 residues in the CDR3. Study-wide results and caveats: Variant regions that are unmutated are reportedly the target of nearly half of spike-specific TCRs. Seropositive at baseline were only six AZD1222 recipients. Repertoire sampling occurred only after the peak T cell response. Donors were mostly white British, more females; clonal diversity possibly underestimated.

This sequence was found in an adult who received the AZD1222 COVID-19 vaccine. Sequencing used peripheral blood, obtained 28 days after the second AZD1222 dose. The V gene is TRBV28, the J gene TRBJ2-1; 14 nucleotides match TRBD2. CDR3 nucleotide sequence: TGTGCCAGCAGTTCTAGACCGGGACTAGCGGGGGCTTCGAGCTCCTACAATGAGCAGTTCTTC. Translating gives CASSSRPGLAGASSSYNEQFF.